The clone carrying this T cell receptor (beta chain) has ten or more counts. Regarding time point: newly diagnosed GD, antithyroid drugs for less than 3 months. TCR sequences were obtained from RNA taken from PBMCs. Germline CDR1 and CDR2: MDHEN and SYDVKM. The CDR3 totals 12 residues. V shed 3 bases and J shed 4 bases, with 7 bases lying between them. In building TCR beta libraries, iRepertoire HTBI primers were used together with Arm-PCR of CDR3 regions. One entry per CDR3 protein results from TCRdb running MiXCR on the multiplex PCR reads. The sample lists hundreds of thousands of distinct CDR3 sequences; 15% to 20% were seen once. This sample is part of a study of regulatory T cells in long-lasting Graves disease. Study background: Under 3 months of antithyroid drugs had been taken by newly diagnosed Graves' patients.

These records were also assigned to another study, of T cells in Graves' hyperthyroidism and ophthalmopathy. That report adds: Hyperthyroidism had been newly diagnosed in patients aged 18 to 65, and its duration was under 2 months.

Sequenced material: peripheral blood mononuclear cells (PBMCs), taken at new diagnosis, from a patient treated with antithyroid drugs. The chain recombines TRBV28 with TRBJ2-7; D remains ambiguous. This receptor was taken from a woman aged 25 to 39 with Graves disease. DNA of the CDR3: TGTGCCAGCAGTTTGTACCCTTACGAGCAGTACTTC. Its translation: CASSLYPYEQYF.